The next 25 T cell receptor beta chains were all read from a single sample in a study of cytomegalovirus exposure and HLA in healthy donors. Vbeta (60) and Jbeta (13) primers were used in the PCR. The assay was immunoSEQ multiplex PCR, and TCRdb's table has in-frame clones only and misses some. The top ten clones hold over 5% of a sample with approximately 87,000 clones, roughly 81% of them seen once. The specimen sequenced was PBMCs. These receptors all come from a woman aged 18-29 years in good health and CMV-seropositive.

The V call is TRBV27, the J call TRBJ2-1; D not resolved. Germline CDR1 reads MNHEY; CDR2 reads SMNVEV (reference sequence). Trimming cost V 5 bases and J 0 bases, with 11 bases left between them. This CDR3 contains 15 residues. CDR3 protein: CASSPIPSSYNEQFF. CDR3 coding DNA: TGTGCCAGCAGTCCGATTCCGAGCTCCTACAATGAGCAGTTCTTC.

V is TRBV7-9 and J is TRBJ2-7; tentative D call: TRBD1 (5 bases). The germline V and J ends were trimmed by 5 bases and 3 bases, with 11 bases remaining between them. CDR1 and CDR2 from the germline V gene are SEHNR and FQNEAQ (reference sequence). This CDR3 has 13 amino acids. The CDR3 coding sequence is TGTGCCAGCAGCAAATCAGGGATCTACGAGCAGTACTTC. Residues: CASSKSGIYEQYF.

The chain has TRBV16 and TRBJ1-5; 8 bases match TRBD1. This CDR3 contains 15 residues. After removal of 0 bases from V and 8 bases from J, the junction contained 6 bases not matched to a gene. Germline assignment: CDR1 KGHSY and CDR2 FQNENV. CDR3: CASSQSRTGFEPQHF. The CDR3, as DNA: TGTGCCAGCAGCCAATCCAGGACAGGGTTTGAGCCCCAGCATTTT.

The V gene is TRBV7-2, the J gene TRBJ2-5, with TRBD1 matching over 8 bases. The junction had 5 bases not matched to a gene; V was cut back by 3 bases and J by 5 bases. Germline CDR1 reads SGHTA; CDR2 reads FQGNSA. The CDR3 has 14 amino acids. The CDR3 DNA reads TGTGCCAGCAGCTTTCAGGGGGCTGAGGAGACCCAGTACTTC. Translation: CASSFQGAEETQYF.

The CDR3 loop is CASSLRRRGHEQFF. The CDR3 region has the DNA TGTGCCAGCAGCCTACGTCGACGGGGTCATGAGCAGTTCTTC. This chain links TRBV6-5 with TRBJ2-1, with D possibly matching TRBD2 (5 bases). The germline V gene encodes CDR1 MNHEY and CDR2 SVGAGI. This CDR3 region has 14 residues. V shed 6 bases and J shed 8 bases, with 17 bases lying between them.

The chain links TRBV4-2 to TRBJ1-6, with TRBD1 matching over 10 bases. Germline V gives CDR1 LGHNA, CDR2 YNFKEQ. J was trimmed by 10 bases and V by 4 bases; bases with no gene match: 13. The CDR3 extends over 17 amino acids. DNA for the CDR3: TGTGCCAGCAGCCGCTCGGAGACAGGGGGCTTTGGGTCACCCCTCCACTTT. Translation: CASSRSETGGFGSPLHF.

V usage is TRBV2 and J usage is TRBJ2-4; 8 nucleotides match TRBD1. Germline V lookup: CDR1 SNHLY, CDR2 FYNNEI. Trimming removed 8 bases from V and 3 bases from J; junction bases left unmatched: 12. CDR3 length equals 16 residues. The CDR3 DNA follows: TGTGCCAGCGGACAGGGCATCCTTATAGACAAAAACATTCAGTACTTC. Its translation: CASGQGILIDKNIQYF.

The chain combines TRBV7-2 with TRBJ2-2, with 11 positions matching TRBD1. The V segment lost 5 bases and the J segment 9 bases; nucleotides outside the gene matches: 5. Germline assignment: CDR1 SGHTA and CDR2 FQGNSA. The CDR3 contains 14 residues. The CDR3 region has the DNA TGTGCCAGCAGCAGGACAGGGGGCGGCCGGGAGCTGTTTTTT. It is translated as CASSRTGGGRELFF.

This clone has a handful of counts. DNA for the CDR3: TGTGCCAGCAGTGACCGAACCTTGGACAGTGCAGAGACCCAGTACTTC. The encoded protein is CASSDRTLDSAETQYF. The V and J genes are TRBV6-1 and TRBJ2-5, with D possibly matching TRBD1 (6 bases). Looked up from germline, CDR1 is MNHNS and CDR2 is SASEGT. V was trimmed by 3 bases and J by 4 bases, leaving 18 bases between them. The CDR3 covers 16 residues.

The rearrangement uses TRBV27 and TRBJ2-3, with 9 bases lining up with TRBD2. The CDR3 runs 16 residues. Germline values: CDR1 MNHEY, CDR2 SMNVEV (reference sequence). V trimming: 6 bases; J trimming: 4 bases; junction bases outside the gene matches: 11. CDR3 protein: CASSLGSAGGPDTQYF. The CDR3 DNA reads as TGTGCCAGCAGCCTGGGGAGTGCGGGGGGGCCAGATACGCAGTATTTT.

Here the CDR3 DNA reads TGTGCCTGGAGTCGCGGGACAGGTCAACATCAGCCCCAGCATTTT. It yields the protein CAWSRGTGQHQPQHF. The chain combines TRBV30 with TRBJ1-5; 8 positions agree with TRBD1. Germline V lookup: CDR1 GTSNPN, CDR2 SVGIG (reference sequence). The CDR3 length is 15 residues. Trimming at V came to 2 bases and at J to 5 bases, leaving 8 bases not matched to a gene. Combining the CDR3 with reference TRBV30 and TRBJ1-5 gives the whole variable domain SQTIHQWPATLVQPVGSPLSLECTVEGTSNPNLYWYRQAAGRGLQLLFYSVGIGQISSEVPQNLSASRPQDRQFILSSKKLLLSDSGFYLCAWSRGTGQHQPQHFGDGTRLSIL.

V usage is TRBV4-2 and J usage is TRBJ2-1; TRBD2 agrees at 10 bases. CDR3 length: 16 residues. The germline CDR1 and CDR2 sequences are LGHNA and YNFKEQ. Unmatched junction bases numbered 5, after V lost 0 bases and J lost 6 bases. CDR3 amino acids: CASSQEAGGRRNEQFF. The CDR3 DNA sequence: TGTGCCAGCAGCCAAGAAGCGGGGGGGCGTCGCAATGAGCAGTTCTTC.

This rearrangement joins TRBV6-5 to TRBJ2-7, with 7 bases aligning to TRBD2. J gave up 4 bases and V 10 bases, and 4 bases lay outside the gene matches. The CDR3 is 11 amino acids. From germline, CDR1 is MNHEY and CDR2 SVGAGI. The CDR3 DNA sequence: TGTGCCACCTGGGGGGGGTACGAGCAGTACTTC. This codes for CATWGGYEQYF.

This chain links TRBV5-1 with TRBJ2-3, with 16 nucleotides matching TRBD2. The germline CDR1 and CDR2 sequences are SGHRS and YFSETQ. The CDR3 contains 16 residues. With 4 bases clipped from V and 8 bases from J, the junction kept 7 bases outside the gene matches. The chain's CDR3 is CASSTGTSGRAGTQYF. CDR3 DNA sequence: TGCGCCAGCAGCACCGGGACTAGCGGGAGGGCTGGTACGCAGTATTTT.

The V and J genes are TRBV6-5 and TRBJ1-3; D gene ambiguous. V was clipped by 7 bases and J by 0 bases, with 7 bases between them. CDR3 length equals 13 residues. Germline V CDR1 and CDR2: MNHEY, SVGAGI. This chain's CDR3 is CASTTASGNTIYF. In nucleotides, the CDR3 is TGTGCCAGCACCACTGCCTCTGGAAACACCATATATTTT.

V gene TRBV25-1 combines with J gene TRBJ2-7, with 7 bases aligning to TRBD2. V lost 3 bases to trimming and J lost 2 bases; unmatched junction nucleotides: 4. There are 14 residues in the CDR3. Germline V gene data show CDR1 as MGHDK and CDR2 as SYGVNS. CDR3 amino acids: CASSEGLTAYEQYF. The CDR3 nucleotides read TGTGCCAGCAGTGAGGGACTAACAGCCTACGAGCAGTACTTC.

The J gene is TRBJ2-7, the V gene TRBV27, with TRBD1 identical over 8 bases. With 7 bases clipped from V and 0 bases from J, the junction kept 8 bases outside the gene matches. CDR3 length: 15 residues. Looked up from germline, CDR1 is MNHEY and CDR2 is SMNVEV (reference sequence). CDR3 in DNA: TGTGCCAGCACCCCTTTTCAGGGGGCCTCCTACGAGCAGTACTTC. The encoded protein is CASTPFQGASYEQYF.

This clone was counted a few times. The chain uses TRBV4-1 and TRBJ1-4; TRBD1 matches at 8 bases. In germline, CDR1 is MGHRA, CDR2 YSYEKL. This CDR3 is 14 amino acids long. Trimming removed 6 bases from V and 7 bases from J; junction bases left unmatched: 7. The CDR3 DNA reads TGCGCCAGCAGGCTGACAGGGGCGGGTGAAAAACTGTTTTTT. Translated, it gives CASRLTGAGEKLFF.

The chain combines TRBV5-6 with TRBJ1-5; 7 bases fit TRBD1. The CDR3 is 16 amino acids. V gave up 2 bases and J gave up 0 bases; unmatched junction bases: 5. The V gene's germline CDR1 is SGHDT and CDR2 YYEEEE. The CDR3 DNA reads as TGTGCCAGCAGCTTCTGGGGGACAGCTAGCAATCAGCCCCAGCATTTT. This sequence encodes CASSFWGTASNQPQHF.

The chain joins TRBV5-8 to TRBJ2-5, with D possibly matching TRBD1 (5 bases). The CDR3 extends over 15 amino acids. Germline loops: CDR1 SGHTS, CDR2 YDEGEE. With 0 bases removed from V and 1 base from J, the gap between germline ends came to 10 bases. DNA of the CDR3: TGTGCCAGCAGCTTGGCCGATGGGGCCCAAGAGACCCAGTACTTC. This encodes CASSLADGAQETQYF. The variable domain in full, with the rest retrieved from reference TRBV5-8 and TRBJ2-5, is EAGVTQSPTHLIKTRGQQATLRCSPISGHTSVYWYQQALGLGLQFLLWYDEGEERNRGNFPPRFSGRQFPNYSSELNVNALELEDSALYLCASSLADGAQETQYFGPGTRLLVL.

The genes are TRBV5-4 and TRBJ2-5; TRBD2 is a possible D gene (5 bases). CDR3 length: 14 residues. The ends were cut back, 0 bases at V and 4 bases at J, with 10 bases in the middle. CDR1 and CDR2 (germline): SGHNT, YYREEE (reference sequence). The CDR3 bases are TGTGCCAGCAGCTTGGCGGGCGGGTCAGAGACCCAGTACTTC. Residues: CASSLAGGSETQYF.

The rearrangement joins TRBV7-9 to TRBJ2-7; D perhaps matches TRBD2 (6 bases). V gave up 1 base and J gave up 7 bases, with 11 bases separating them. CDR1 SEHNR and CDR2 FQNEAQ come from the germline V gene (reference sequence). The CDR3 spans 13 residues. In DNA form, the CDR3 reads TGTGCCAGCAGCTTAGGTCCTCGGGGGGAGCAGTACTTC. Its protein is CASSLGPRGEQYF.

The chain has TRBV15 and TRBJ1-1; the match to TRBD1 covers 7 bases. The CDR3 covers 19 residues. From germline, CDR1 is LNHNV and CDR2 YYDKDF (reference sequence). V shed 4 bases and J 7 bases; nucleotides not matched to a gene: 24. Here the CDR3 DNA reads TGTGCCACCAGCACACAAACCCTCATTACCCGGGACAGTATTTTTGAAGCTTTCTTT. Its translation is CATSTQTLITRDSIFEAFF. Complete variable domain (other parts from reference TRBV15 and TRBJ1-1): DAMVIQNPRYQVTQFGKPVTLSCSQTLNHNVMYWYQQKSSQAPKLLFHYYDKDFNNEADTPDNFQSRRPNTSFCFLDIRSPGLGDTAMYLCATSTQTLITRDSIFEAFFGQGTRLTVV.

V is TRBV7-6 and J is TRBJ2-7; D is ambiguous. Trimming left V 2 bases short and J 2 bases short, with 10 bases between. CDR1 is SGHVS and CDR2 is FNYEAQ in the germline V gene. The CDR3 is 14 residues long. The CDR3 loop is CASSLLEKTYEQYF. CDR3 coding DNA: TGTGCCAGCAGCTTACTAGAGAAAACCTACGAGCAGTACTTC.

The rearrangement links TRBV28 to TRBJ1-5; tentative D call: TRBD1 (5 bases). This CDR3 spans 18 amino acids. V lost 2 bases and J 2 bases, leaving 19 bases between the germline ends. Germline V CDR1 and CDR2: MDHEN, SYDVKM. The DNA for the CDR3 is TGTGCCAGCAGTTTACTCAGAAGCTGGGGAGGGGGCAATCAGCCCCAGCATTTT. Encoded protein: CASSLLRSWGGGNQPQHF.